Given below is one T cell receptor (beta chain) in context. J was trimmed by 2 bases and V by 9 bases; bases with no gene match: 1. Germline-derived CDR1 and CDR2 are SGHVS and FQNEAQ. The CDR3 runs 12 residues. This specimen comes from a study of T cell responses to AZD1222 COVID-19 vaccine. Using immunoSEQ multiplex PCR, the repertoire was profiled, and TCRdb retains in-frame clones only, with some absent. The repertoire holds some 160,000 clones, with roughly 90% as singletons. Material: peripheral blood, obtained on day 0 of AZD1222 vaccination. The V call is TRBV7-8, the J call TRBJ1-5; TRBD1 matches at 7 bases. This receptor was identified in an adult in good health. The CDR3 nucleotides read TGTGCCAGTGGGACAGGCAATCAGCCCCAGCATTTT. Its protein is CASGTGNQPQHF.